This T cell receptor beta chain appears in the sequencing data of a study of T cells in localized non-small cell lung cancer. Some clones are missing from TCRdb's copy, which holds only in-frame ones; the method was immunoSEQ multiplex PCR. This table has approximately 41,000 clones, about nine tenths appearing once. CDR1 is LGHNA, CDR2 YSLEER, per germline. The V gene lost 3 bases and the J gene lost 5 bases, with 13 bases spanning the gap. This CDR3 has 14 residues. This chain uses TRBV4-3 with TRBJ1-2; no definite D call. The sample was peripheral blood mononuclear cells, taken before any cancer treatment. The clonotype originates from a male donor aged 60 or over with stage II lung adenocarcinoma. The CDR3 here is CASSQAPGEYGYTF. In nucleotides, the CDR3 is TGCGCCAGCAGCCAGGCTCCCGGGGAATATGGCTACACCTTC.